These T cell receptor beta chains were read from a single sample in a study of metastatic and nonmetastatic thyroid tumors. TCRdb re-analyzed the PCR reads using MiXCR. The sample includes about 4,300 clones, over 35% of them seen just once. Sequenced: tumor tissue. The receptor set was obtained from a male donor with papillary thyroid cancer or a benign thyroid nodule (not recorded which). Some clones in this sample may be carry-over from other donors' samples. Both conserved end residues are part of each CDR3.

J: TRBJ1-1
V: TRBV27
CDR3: CASSLTGTEAFF

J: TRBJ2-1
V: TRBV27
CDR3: CASSLAGASEQFF

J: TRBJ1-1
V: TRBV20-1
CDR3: CSAPGQGEGLTEAFF

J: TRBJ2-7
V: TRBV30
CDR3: CAWSVWWAGREDEQYF

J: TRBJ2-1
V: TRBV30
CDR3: CACGLWGVSNEQLF

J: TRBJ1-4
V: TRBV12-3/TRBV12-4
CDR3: CASSMDRAGKLFF

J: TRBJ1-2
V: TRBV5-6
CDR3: CASSEGRGQGPYTF

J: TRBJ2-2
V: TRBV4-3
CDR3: CASSQRPPGQGSGELFF

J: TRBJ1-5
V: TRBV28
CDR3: CASSLTGGNQPQHF

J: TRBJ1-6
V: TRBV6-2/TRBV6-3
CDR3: CASSYPELELYNSPLHF

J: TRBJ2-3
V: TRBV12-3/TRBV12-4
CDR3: CASSLEREGSRTDTQYF

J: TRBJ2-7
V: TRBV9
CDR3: CASSITPRSQHEQYF

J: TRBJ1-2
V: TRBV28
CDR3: CASSSNDGINYGYTF

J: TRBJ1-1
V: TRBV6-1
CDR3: CASIRVPNTEAFF

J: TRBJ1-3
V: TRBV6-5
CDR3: CASISGGNTIYF

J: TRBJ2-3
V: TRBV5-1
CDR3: CASSLVRATDTQYF

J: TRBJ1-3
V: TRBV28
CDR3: CASSPGAGNTIYF

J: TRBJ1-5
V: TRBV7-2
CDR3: CASSLRQGGGQPQHF

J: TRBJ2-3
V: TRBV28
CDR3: CASSLWGLAAPDLTDTQYF

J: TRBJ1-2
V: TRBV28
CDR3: CASSFAYGYTF

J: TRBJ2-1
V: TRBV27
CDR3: CASSLRSEQFF

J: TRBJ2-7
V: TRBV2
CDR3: CASSDFLEQYF

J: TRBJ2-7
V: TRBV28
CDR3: CAISQTSRQGFYDQYF

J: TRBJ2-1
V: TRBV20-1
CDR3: CSAREGRGEQFF